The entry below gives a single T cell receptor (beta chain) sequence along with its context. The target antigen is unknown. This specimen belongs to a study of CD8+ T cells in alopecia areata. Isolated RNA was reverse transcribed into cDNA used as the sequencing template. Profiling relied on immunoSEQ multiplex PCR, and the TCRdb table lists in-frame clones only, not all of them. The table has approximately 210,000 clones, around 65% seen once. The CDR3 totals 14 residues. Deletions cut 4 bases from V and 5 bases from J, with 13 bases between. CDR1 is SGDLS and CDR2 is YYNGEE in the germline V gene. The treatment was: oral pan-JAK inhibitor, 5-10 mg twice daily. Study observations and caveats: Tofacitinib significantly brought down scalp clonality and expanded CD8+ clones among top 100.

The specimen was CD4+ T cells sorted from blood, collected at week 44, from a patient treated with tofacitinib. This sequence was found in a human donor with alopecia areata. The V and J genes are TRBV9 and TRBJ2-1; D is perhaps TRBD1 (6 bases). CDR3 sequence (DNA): TGTGCCAGCAGCCCAATAAGGGGGAACAATGAGCAGTTCTTC. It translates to CASSPIRGNNEQFF.